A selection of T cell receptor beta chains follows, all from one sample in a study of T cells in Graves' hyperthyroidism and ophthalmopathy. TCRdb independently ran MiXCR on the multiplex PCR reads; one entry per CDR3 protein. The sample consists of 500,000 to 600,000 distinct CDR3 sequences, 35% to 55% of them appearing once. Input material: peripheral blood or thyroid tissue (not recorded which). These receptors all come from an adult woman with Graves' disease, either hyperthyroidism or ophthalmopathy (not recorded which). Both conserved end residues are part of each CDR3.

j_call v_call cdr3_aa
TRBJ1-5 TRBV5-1 CASSRTSGNQPQHF
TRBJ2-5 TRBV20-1 CSARTGQETQYF
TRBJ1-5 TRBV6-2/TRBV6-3 CASTPGLNQPQHF
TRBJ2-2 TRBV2 CASSEDVGTYNEQFF
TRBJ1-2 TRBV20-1 CSARGPWGSNYGYTF
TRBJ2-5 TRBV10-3 CAISESTIAGLGETQYF
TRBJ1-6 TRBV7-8 CASSYGGGNSPLHF
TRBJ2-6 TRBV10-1 CASSAGTSSSGANVLTF
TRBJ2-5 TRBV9 CASSVGSGVFKETQYF
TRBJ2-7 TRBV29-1 CSVELGQGRYEQYF
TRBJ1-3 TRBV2 CASVDSTIYF
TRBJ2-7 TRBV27 CATSRRGSSYEQYF
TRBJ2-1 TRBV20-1 CSARGSGRSNEQFF
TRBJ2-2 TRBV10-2 CASRPGPLFF
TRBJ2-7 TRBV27 CARLYEQYF
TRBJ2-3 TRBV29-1 CSVEGPFDTQYF
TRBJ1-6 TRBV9 CASRLWESPLHF
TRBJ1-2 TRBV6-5 CASSYSRGYGYTF
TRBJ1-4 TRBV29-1 CSVRTARGEKLFF
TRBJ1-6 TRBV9 CASSVVPAYNSPLHF
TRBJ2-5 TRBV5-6 CASSLGDRGYETQYF
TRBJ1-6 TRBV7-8 CASRKRGVSNSPLHF
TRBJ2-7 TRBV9 CASSVRKFGSYHEQYF
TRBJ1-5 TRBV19 CASSNLRGTQHF
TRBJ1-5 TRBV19 CATRWTGNQPQHF
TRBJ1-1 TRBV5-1 CASSLVVGMNTEAFF
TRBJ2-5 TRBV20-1 CSARSSGQETQYF
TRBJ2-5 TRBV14 CASSQLAGGLGTQYF
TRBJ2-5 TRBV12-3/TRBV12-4 CASSHRDLTQETQYF
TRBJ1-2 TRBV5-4 CASSLSRRNYGYTF
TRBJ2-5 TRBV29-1 CSVGGQETQYF
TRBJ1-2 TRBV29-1 CSARWGAYGYTF
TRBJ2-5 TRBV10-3 CAIRTGTSGGYF
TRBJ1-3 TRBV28 CASSSWENERNTIYF
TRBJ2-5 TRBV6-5 CASTRDLQETQYF
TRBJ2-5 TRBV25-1 CASSRAGYGETQYF
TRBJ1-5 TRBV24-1 CATSDPGAGFGNQPQHF
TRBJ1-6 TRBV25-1 CASSDTVPQGLSYNSPLHF
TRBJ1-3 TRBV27 CASSLGQGWTIYF
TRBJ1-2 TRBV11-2 CASSPQYGYTF
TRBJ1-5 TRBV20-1 CSTVRGRRQPQHF
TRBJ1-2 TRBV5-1 CASSLQQGLNYGYTF
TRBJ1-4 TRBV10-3 CAISEFTGGVEKLFF
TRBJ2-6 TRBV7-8 CASSLGPYTEAF
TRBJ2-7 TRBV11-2 CASSFQETDGAYEQYF
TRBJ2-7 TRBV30 CAWSEIPLREQYF
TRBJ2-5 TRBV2 CASSGEGRGETQYF
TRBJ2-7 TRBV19 CASSTTAYYEQYF
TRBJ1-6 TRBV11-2 CASSLGEPPLHF
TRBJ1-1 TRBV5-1 CASSQLAVPGTEAFF
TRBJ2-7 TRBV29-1 CSVYGIYEQYF
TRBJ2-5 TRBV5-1 CASSPADPALETQYF